Given below is one T cell receptor beta chain in context. What it binds is not known. The data originate from a study of beta chain features in type 1 diabetes. Overall study findings and caveats: There was a moderate but significant shortening of TCRB CDR3s in all four CD4+ subsets of Type 1 diabetes patients.

The CDR3 contains 15 residues. Germline V gene data show CDR1 as SGHVS and CDR2 as FNYEAQ. With V trimmed by 3 bases and J by 2 bases, 2 bases remained unmatched. Sequencing targeted expressed TCRB transcripts, as all isolated RNA had been reverse transcribed. Sequencing used immunoSEQ multiplex PCR; TCRdb keeps in-frame clones, though not all of them. In the table there are some 200,000 clones, 16% of which are singletons. The sequenced material came from naive CD4+ T cells from blood. The chain combines TRBV7-6 with TRBJ2-3; 10 nucleotides line up with TRBD2. The receptor was derived from a man aged 30 to 45 with type 1 diabetes. This chain's CDR3 is CASSLGTSVTDTQYF. The CDR3 nucleotides read TGTGCCAGCAGCTTGGGGACTAGCGTCACAGATACGCAGTATTTT.